Listed below are T cell receptor beta chains from one sample, sequenced in a study of cytomegalovirus exposure and HLA in healthy donors. Generated by immunoSEQ multiplex PCR, the TCRdb table keeps only in-frame clones and is missing some. This sample lists about 200,000 clones; its ten largest clones have 1.1%. The sequenced sample was PBMCs. All receptors derive from a girl aged 2-10 years in good health and CMV-seropositive. CDR3s include the opening cysteine and the closing phenylalanine or tryptophan. The D gene is left open where the match is weak.

d_call	v_call	j_call	cdr3_aa	cdr3_nt
TRBD2	TRBV25-1	TRBJ2-1	CASRSLAGGTRDEQFF	TGTGCCAGCCGCTCACTAGCGGGAGGAACTAGGGATGAGCAGTTCTTC
TRBD1	TRBV5-4	TRBJ1-1	CASSTEPGQANTEAFF	TGTGCCAGCAGCACCGAACCGGGACAGGCGAACACTGAAGCTTTCTTT
TRBD1	TRBV6-5	TRBJ1-2	CASSQNRGNYGYTF	TGTGCCAGCAGTCAAAACAGGGGGAACTATGGCTACACCTTC
NA	TRBV5-5	TRBJ2-7	CASSFARDLSYEQYF	TGTGCCAGCAGCTTCGCCCGGGACTTATCCTACGAGCAGTACTTC
NA	TRBV11-2	TRBJ2-2	CAGGVVSGELFF	TGTGCCGGAGGGGTAGTCTCCGGGGAGCTGTTTTTT
TRBD1	TRBV18	TRBJ2-7	CASSPSGQGGWEQYF	TGTGCCAGCTCACCTTCGGGACAGGGGGGCTGGGAGCAGTACTTC
NA	TRBV4-2	TRBJ2-1	CASSQGGHGTYNEQFF	TGTGCCAGCAGCCAAGGAGGGCACGGGACCTACAATGAGCAGTTCTTC
NA	TRBV19	TRBJ2-7	CASSPSGSYEQYF	TGTGCCAGTAGCCCCTCAGGATCATACGAGCAGTACTTC
TRBD2	TRBV6-1	TRBJ2-7	CASRTTGGFYEQYF	TGTGCCAGCAGAACGACGGGGGGTTTCTACGAGCAGTACTTC
NA	TRBV10-3	TRBJ1-5	CATSLGGDNQPQHF	TGTGCCACAAGCCTTGGGGGGGACAATCAGCCCCAGCATTTT
NA	TRBV10-1	TRBJ2-4	CASRAELNIQYF	TGCGCCAGCCGAGCGGAGCTAAACATTCAGTACTTC
NA	TRBV6-6	TRBJ1-5	CASSYSGLSNQPQHF	TGTGCCAGCAGTTACTCGGGGCTTAGCAATCAGCCCCAGCATTTT
TRBD2	TRBV7-3	TRBJ2-1	CASSATSGPYNEQFF	TGTGCCAGCAGCGCGACTAGCGGGCCCTACAATGAGCAGTTCTTC
NA	TRBV7-9	TRBJ1-1	CASSPIAGGANTEAFF	TGTGCCAGCAGCCCGATAGCTGGGGGGGCGAACACTGAAGCTTTCTTT
TRBD1	TRBV6-5	TRBJ2-2	CASTRDRVAGELFF	TGTGCCAGCACTCGAGACAGGGTAGCCGGGGAGCTGTTTTTT
TRBD1	TRBV27	TRBJ2-2	CASSFLIQGSTGELFF	TGTGCCAGCAGTTTTCTTATACAGGGGAGCACCGGGGAGCTGTTTTTT
TRBD1	TRBV6-5	TRBJ2-7	CASRRGPPVPYEQYF	TGTGCCAGCAGGAGGGGGCCCCCCGTCCCCTACGAGCAGTACTTC
TRBD1	TRBV5-4	TRBJ2-2	CASSRTGGNTGELFF	TGTGCCAGCAGCCGCACAGGGGGCAACACCGGGGAGCTGTTTTTT
NA	TRBV2	TRBJ2-7	CASSPIRGPEDEQYF	TGTGCCAGCAGCCCCATCAGGGGCCCGGAGGACGAGCAGTACTTC
TRBD1	TRBV28	TRBJ2-5	CASRKQGAQIQETQYF	TGTGCCAGCAGGAAACAGGGGGCGCAAATCCAAGAGACCCAGTACTTC
NA	TRBV27	TRBJ2-1	CASSLPGSRYNEQFF	TGTGCCAGCAGTTTACCCGGGAGCAGGTACAATGAGCAGTTCTTC
TRBD1	TRBV28	TRBJ2-7	CASSSYDSRDSSPAPYF	TGTGCCAGCAGTTCATATGATTCACGGGACAGCTCCCCTGCGCCGTACTTC
NA	TRBV4-2	TRBJ2-7	CASSQRESPYEQYF	TGTGCCAGCAGCCAAAGAGAGTCCCCTTACGAGCAGTACTTC
TRBD2	TRBV7-2	TRBJ2-5	CASSRQSLAGVETQYF	TGTGCCAGCAGCCGACAGTCGCTAGCGGGAGTTGAGACCCAGTACTTC
NA	TRBV28	TRBJ2-2	CASRPQNTGELFF	TGTGCCAGCAGGCCACAGAACACCGGGGAGCTGTTTTTT
TRBD2	TRBV15	TRBJ2-7	CATSRDLSGSASSYEQYF	TGTGCCACCAGCAGAGACCTTAGCGGGAGCGCCAGCTCCTACGAGCAGTACTTC
NA	TRBV18	TRBJ2-5	CASSPPSVRGETQYF	TGTGCCAGCTCACCACCCTCGGTCAGAGGGGAGACCCAGTACTTC
NA	TRBV29-1	TRBJ2-7	CSVEGHREQYF	TGCAGCGTTGAGGGGCACCGGGAGCAGTACTTC
NA	TRBV29-1	TRBJ2-1	CSVERGRGEQFF	TGCAGCGTTGAAAGGGGAAGGGGTGAGCAGTTCTTC
NA	TRBV7-9	TRBJ1-4	CASLGQSNEKLFF	TGTGCCAGCCTGGGACAATCTAATGAAAAACTGTTTTTT
NA	TRBV2	TRBJ1-4	CASSVDKRSEKLFF	TGTGCCAGCAGTGTGGACAAACGGAGTGAAAAACTGTTTTTT
TRBD1	TRBV19	TRBJ1-5	CASSIEQGGQPQHF	TGTGCCAGTAGTATAGAACAGGGGGGTCAGCCCCAGCATTTT
TRBD1	TRBV2	TRBJ2-5	CASSERSGGMETQYF	TGTGCCAGCAGTGAAAGGTCAGGGGGCATGGAGACCCAGTACTTC
TRBD2	TRBV10-3	TRBJ2-1	CAISDTSGSYNEQFF	TGTGCCATCAGTGATACTAGCGGGAGCTACAATGAGCAGTTCTTC
TRBD1	TRBV29-1	TRBJ1-2	CSVRTGARGYTF	TGCAGCGTCCGGACAGGGGCGCGTGGCTACACCTTC
TRBD2	TRBV7-9	TRBJ2-2	CASSTPGRERGTGELFF	TGTGCCAGCAGCACCCCTGGGCGGGAGAGAGGCACCGGGGAGCTGTTTTTT
NA	TRBV7-8	TRBJ2-7	CASSPTETSYEQYF	TGTGCCAGCAGCCCGACGGAGACTTCCTACGAGCAGTACTTC
TRBD1	TRBV19	TRBJ1-5	CASSRQGQGSNQPQHF	TGTGCCAGTAGCAGACAAGGACAGGGTAGCAATCAGCCCCAGCATTTT
NA	TRBV28	TRBJ2-5	CASIGQPQETQYF	TGTGCCAGCATCGGACAGCCCCAAGAGACCCAGTACTTC
TRBD2	TRBV7-6	TRBJ2-2	CASSFQREATGELFF	TGTGCCAGCAGCTTTCAGCGGGAGGCGACCGGGGAGCTGTTTTTT
TRBD1	TRBV6-1	TRBJ1-2	CASSEGPGGKYGYTF	TGTGCCAGCAGTGAAGGACCAGGGGGGAAGTATGGCTACACCTTC
NA	TRBV5-6	TRBJ2-7	CASSLGGSRSYEQYF	TGTGCCAGCAGCCTGGGGGGCAGTCGTTCCTACGAGCAGTACTTC
TRBD1	TRBV4-2	TRBJ2-7	CASSRPGQGSYEQYF	TGTGCCAGCAGCCGCCCGGGACAGGGTTCCTACGAGCAGTACTTC
NA	TRBV9	TRBJ2-3	CASSISEHSTDTQYF	TGTGCCAGCAGCATCAGTGAACATAGCACAGATACGCAGTATTTT
NA	TRBV7-2	TRBJ2-1	CASSLRGGSYNEQFF	TGTGCCAGCAGCCTAAGGGGGGGATCCTACAATGAGCAGTTCTTC
TRBD2	TRBV5-1	TRBJ2-1	CASSLGGGSNERQFF	TGCGCCAGCAGCTTGGGGGGGGGTTCCAATGAGCGGCAGTTCTTC